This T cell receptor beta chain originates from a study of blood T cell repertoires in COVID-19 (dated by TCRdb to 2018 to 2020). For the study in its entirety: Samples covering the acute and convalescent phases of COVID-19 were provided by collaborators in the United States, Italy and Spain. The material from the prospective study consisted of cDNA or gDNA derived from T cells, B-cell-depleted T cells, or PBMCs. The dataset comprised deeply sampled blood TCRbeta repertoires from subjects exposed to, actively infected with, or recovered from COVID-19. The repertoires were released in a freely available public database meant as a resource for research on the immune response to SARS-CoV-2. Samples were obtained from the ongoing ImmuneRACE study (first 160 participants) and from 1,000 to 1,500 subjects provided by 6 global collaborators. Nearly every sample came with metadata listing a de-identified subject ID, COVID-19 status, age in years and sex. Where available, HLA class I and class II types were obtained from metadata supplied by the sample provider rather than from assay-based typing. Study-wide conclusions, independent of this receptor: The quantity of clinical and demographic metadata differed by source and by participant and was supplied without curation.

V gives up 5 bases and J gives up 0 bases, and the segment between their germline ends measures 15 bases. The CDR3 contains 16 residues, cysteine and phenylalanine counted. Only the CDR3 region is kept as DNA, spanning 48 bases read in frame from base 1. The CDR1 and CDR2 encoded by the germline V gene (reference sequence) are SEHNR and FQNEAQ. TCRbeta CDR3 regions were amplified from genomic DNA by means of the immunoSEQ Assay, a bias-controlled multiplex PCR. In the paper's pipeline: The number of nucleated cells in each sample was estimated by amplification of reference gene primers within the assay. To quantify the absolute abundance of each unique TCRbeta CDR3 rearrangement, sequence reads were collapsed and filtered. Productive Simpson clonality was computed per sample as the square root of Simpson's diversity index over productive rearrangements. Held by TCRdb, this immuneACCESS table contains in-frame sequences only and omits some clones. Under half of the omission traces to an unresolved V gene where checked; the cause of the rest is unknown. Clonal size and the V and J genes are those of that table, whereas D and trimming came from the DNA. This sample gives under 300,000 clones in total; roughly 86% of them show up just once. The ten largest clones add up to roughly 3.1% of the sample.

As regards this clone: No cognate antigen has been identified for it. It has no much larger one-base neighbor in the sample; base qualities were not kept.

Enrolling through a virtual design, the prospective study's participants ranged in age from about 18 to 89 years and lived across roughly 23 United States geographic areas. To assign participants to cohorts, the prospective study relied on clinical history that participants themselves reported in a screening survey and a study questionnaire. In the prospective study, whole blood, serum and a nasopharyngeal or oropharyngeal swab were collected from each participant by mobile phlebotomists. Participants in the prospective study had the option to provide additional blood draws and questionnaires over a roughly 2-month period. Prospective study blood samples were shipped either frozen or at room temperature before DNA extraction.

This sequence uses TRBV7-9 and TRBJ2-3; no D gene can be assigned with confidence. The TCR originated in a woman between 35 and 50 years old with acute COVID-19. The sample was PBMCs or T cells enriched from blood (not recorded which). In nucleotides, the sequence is TGTGCCAGCAGCCCCCAAAGCGCTTCTAGCACAGATACGCAGTATTTT. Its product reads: CASSPQSASSTDTQYF.